The 28 T cell receptor beta chains listed next were all sequenced from one sample in a study of control samples from healthy donors and cancer patients. The protocol was immunoSEQ multiplex PCR, while the TCRdb copy is restricted to in-frame clones and leaves out a portion. The repertoire holds approximately 170,000 clones, with 75% to 95% as singletons. Sequencing was done on a sample of blood. These TCRs come from a woman younger than 45 in good health.

In its sample, this clone was seen once. V is TRBV7-9 and J is TRBJ1-5; 9 bases line up with TRBD1. This CDR3 is built from 17 residues. Trimming removed 0 bases from V and 4 bases from J; junction bases left unmatched: 7. The germline CDR1 and CDR2 sequences are SEHNR and FQNEAQ (reference sequence). The CDR3 here is CASSLADRGLSNQPQHF. The CDR3 coding sequence is TGTGCCAGCAGCTTAGCGGACAGGGGACTATCGAATCAGCCCCAGCATTTT. Variable domain in full (rest from reference TRBV7-9 and TRBJ1-5): DTGVSQNPRHKITKRGQNVTFRCDPISEHNRLYWYRQTLGQGPEFLTYFQNEAQLEKSRLLSDRFSAERPKGSFSTLEIQRTEQGDSAMYLCASSLADRGLSNQPQHFGDGTRLSIL.

The chain links TRBV12-3 or TRBV12-4 to TRBJ1-1, with D possibly TRBD1 on 6 matching bases. The ends were cut back, 3 bases at V and 10 bases at J, with 12 bases in the middle. This CDR3 spans 12 amino acids. CDR3 coding DNA: TGTGCCAGCAGTTTTAGGGGGGCTGGAGCTTTCTTT. Translating it yields CASSFRGAGAFF.

The chain is built from TRBV6-5 and TRBJ2-7, with 12 bases identical to TRBD1. V was pared by 2 bases and J by 5 bases, with 1 base of the junction left unmatched. The CDR3 covers 14 residues. CDR1 and CDR2 from the germline V gene are MNHEY and SVGAGI. CDR3: CASSYRDRGHEQYF. The CDR3 region has the DNA TGTGCCAGCAGTTACAGGGACAGGGGGCACGAGCAGTACTTC.

This rearrangement joins TRBV3-1 (or the pseudogene TRBV3-2) to TRBJ2-1; D perhaps matches TRBD2 (6 bases). There are 15 residues in the CDR3. The germline V gene has CDR1 LGHDT and CDR2 YNNKEL (reference sequence). Trimming took off 1 base at V and 5 bases at J, with 12 bases between the two ends. As DNA, the CDR3 is TGTGCCAGCAGCCAAGCGGCGGGGTGGGACAATGAGCAGTTCTTC. It is translated as CASSQAAGWDNEQFF.

The rearrangement joins TRBV11-2 to TRBJ2-1; 9 nucleotides agree with TRBD1. V shed 3 bases and J 8 bases; nucleotides not matched to a gene: 2. Germline lookup yields CDR1 SGHAT and CDR2 FQNNGV. The CDR3 is 13 residues long. The CDR3 region is CASSLGQGDEQFF. The CDR3 nucleotides read TGTGCCAGCAGCTTGGGACAGGGAGATGAGCAGTTCTTC.

The chain employs TRBV7-9 and TRBJ1-6, with D maybe TRBD1 (6 bases). Germline V gene data show CDR1 as SEHNR and CDR2 as FQNEAQ (reference sequence). The CDR3 runs 14 residues. V gave up 2 bases and J gave up 5 bases, with 7 bases separating them. The CDR3 loop is CASSLRGDNSPLHF. CDR3 DNA sequence: TGTGCCAGCAGCTTAAGGGGGGATAATTCACCCCTCCACTTT.

The chain employs TRBV7-3 and TRBJ1-1; D gene unclear. With 5 bases removed from V and 5 bases from J, the gap between germline ends came to 12 bases. Germline V gene sequence: CDR1 SGHTA, CDR2 FQGTGA. The CDR3 runs 13 residues. CDR3 coding DNA: TGTGCCAGCAGCCGGGGAATGGGGACTGAAGCTTTCTTT. Its protein product is CASSRGMGTEAFF.

This rearrangement joins TRBV18 to TRBJ1-1; D ambiguous. Trimming pared 2 bases from V and 1 base from J, leaving 5 bases between. Germline V gene data show CDR1 as KGHSH and CDR2 as LQKENI. The CDR3 consists of 13 residues. The CDR3 nucleotides are TGTGCCAGCTCACCATACCGGAACACTGAAGCTTTCTTT. Its translation is CASSPYRNTEAFF.

The chain has TRBV6-5 and TRBJ2-7; 12 nucleotides match TRBD1. Germline loops: CDR1 MNHEY, CDR2 SVGAGI. This CDR3 region has 15 residues. V lost 2 bases to trimming and J lost 4 bases; unmatched junction nucleotides: 3. CDR3 nucleotides: TGTGCCAGCAGTTACATGGGACAGGGGGCGTACGAGCAGTACTTC. Residues: CASSYMGQGAYEQYF.

This sequence joins TRBV6-1 and TRBJ2-7; TRBD1 matches at 7 bases. This CDR3 is 15 amino acids long. The ends lost 2 bases at V and 0 bases at J; junction bases unmatched: 4. CDR1 is MNHNS and CDR2 is SASEGT in the germline V gene. CDR3 nucleotide sequence: TGTGCCAGCAGTGAACGGGCAGGGGGCTCCTACGAGCAGTACTTC. Translating it yields CASSERAGGSYEQYF.

The gene calls are TRBV6-5 and TRBJ2-1; 13 nucleotides line up with TRBD2. The CDR3 length is 15 residues. The J segment lost 8 bases and the V segment lost 5 bases, leaving 6 bases of the junction unmatched. Germline CDR1 and CDR2: MNHEY and SVGAGI. Here the CDR3 reads CASSPLAGGPDEQFF. The CDR3 DNA sequence: TGTGCCAGCAGTCCACTAGCGGGAGGGCCGGATGAGCAGTTCTTC.

For this clone: Other DNA sequences in the same sample also yield this CDR3. The rearrangement uses TRBV3-1 (or the pseudogene TRBV3-2) and TRBJ1-2, with 11 nucleotides matching TRBD1. The germline gives CDR1 LGHDT, CDR2 YNNKEL (reference sequence). V was pared by 3 bases and J by 4 bases, with 1 base of the junction left unmatched. The CDR3 has 14 amino acids. CDR3 nucleotide sequence: TGTGCCAGCAGCCATGGGACAGGGGGCTATGGCTACACCTTC. Protein sequence: CASSHGTGGYGYTF.

This chain connects TRBV6-1 to TRBJ1-2; 8 positions agree with TRBD1. Germline CDR1 is MNHNS and CDR2 is SASEGT. This CDR3 spans 16 amino acids. The junction had 13 bases not matched to a gene; V was cut back by 3 bases and J by 7 bases. CDR3 sequence (DNA): TGTGCCAGCAGTGACTATCGGGGCAGGGGGCTGGGTGGCTACACCTTC. Translating it yields CASSDYRGRGLGGYTF.

This chain connects TRBV15 to TRBJ1-4; D is perhaps TRBD1 (5 bases). V shed 3 bases and J shed 8 bases, with 10 bases lying between them. This CDR3 comprises 13 residues. From germline, CDR1 is LNHNV and CDR2 YYDKDF (reference sequence). The CDR3 sequence is CATSSRVGEKLFF. The CDR3, as DNA: TGTGCCACCAGCAGCAGGGTGGGGGAAAAACTGTTTTTT.

V usage is TRBV11-2 and J usage is TRBJ2-1; 8 positions agree with TRBD2. The CDR3 extends over 14 amino acids. Germline V CDR1 and CDR2: SGHAT, FQNNGV. V trimming: 1 base; J trimming: 9 bases; junction bases outside the gene matches: 5. The CDR3 region is CASSLVGLGSEQFF. CDR3 sequence (DNA): TGTGCCAGCAGCTTAGTGGGACTAGGATCTGAGCAGTTCTTC.

The gene calls are TRBV2 and TRBJ2-7, with D maybe TRBD1 (5 bases). Trimming took off 7 bases at V and 3 bases at J, with 10 bases between the two ends. The CDR3 has 12 residues. Germline V gene sequence: CDR1 SNHLY, CDR2 FYNNEI. CDR3 sequence: CASIGQGYEQYF. The CDR3, as DNA: TGTGCCAGCATTGGACAAGGCTACGAGCAGTACTTC.

Only one count was recorded for this clone. The chain uses TRBV5-1 and TRBJ1-5, with D possibly being TRBD1 (6 bases). Trimming pared 2 bases from V and 2 bases from J, leaving 11 bases between. The CDR3 loop spans 15 amino acids. CDR1 SGHRS and CDR2 YFSETQ come from the germline V gene. The CDR3 sequence is CASSFPSGGNQPQHF. CDR3 sequence (DNA): TGCGCCAGCAGCTTCCCCTCAGGGGGCAATCAGCCCCAGCATTTT.

V and J are TRBV5-4 and TRBJ2-5; tentative D call: TRBD1 (6 bases). Germline CDR1 reads SGHNT; CDR2 reads YYREEE (reference sequence). This CDR3 has 13 amino acids. V was clipped by 5 bases and J by 2 bases, with 10 bases between them. CDR3 sequence (DNA): TGTGCCAGCAGTCGGGACATACAAGAGACCCAGTACTTC. It specifies CASSRDIQETQYF.

The CDR3 spells CATSRVATYEQYF. The CDR3 region has the DNA TGTGCCACCAGCAGAGTTGCTACCTACGAGCAGTACTTC. The genes are TRBV15 and TRBJ2-7; no clear D gene. The ends were cut back, 1 base at V and 2 bases at J, with 6 bases in the middle. Germline V gene data show CDR1 as LNHNV and CDR2 as YYDKDF (reference sequence). This CDR3 comprises 13 residues.

The CDR3 DNA is TGCAGCGTCTCCGGACTAGCGGGAGGCGAGCAGTACTTC. Amino acid sequence: CSVSGLAGGEQYF. The rearrangement links TRBV29-1 to TRBJ2-7; 14 positions agree with TRBD2. The germline gives CDR1 SQVTM, CDR2 ANQGSEA. CDR3 length: 13 residues. The J segment lost 6 bases and the V segment lost 6 bases, leaving 4 bases of the junction unmatched.

The chain employs TRBV9 and TRBJ1-5; tentative D call: TRBD1 (5 bases). The V end lost 2 bases, the J end lost 6 bases, and 12 bases lay between the germline ends. CDR1 and CDR2 from the germline V gene are SGDLS and YYNGEE. The CDR3 has 14 amino acids. CDR3 sequence: CASSVRGDGQPQHF. In DNA form, the CDR3 reads TGTGCCAGCAGCGTCCGGGGGGACGGTCAGCCCCAGCATTTT.

This clone was picked up one time. The rearrangement joins TRBV6-5 to TRBJ1-1, with TRBD1 matching over 7 bases. Germline CDR1 reads MNHEY; CDR2 reads SVGAGI. V gave up 6 bases and J gave up 0 bases; unmatched junction bases: 4. CDR3 size: 14 residues. In DNA form, the CDR3 reads TGTGCCAGCAGACAGGGGCCAATGAACACTGAAGCTTTCTTT. This codes for CASRQGPMNTEAFF.

This chain connects TRBV29-1 to TRBJ1-1, with 8 bases aligning to TRBD1. The J segment lost 0 bases and the V segment lost 3 bases, leaving 6 bases of the junction unmatched. CDR1 and CDR2 (germline): SQVTM, ANQGSEA. The CDR3 consists of 15 residues. CDR3 nucleotides: TGCAGCGTTGACGACAGGGGTCGGATGAACACTGAAGCTTTCTTT. Translation: CSVDDRGRMNTEAFF.

V usage is TRBV23-1 and J usage is TRBJ1-5; TRBD1 is a possible D gene (5 bases). TRBV23-1 is flagged as an ORF with uncertain function. V dropped 2 bases and J dropped 0 bases, with 11 bases sitting between them. CDR3 length: 16 residues. CDR3 DNA: TGCGCCAGCAGTCAAGCGGGACGAAATAGCAATCAGCCCCAGCATTTT. Translated, it gives CASSQAGRNSNQPQHF.

This clone was recorded a few times. The rearrangement links TRBV4-1 to TRBJ1-5; no reliable D call. The CDR3 covers 15 residues. The germline V gene encodes CDR1 MGHRA and CDR2 YSYEKL. V was trimmed by 1 base and J by 6 bases, leaving 13 bases between them. CDR3 in amino acids: CASSQVREGGQPQHF. The CDR3 coding sequence is TGCGCCAGCAGCCAAGTAAGGGAGGGAGGTCAGCCCCAGCATTTT.

A note on this clone: Other DNA sequences in this sample translate to the same CDR3. The J gene is TRBJ1-3, the V gene TRBV28, with D possibly being TRBD1 (5 bases). Germline V CDR1 and CDR2: MDHEN, SYDVKM. V lost 3 bases to trimming and J lost 0 bases, with 9 bases between them. There are 15 residues in the CDR3. CDR3 DNA sequence: TGTGCCAGCAGTTTTGGGGGGTCCTCTGGAAACACCATATATTTT. As protein: CASSFGGSSGNTIYF.

The chain uses TRBV6-4 and TRBJ2-3; 8 bases are a match to TRBD2. The germline V gene has CDR1 MRHNA and CDR2 SNTAGT. With V trimmed by 0 bases and J by 4 bases, 3 bases remained unmatched. This CDR3 spans 15 amino acids. CDR3 sequence reads: CASSDSASGSDTQYF. CDR3 nucleotides: TGTGCCAGCAGTGACTCCGCTAGCGGGTCAGATACGCAGTATTTT.

This clone was recorded a few times. V and J are TRBV2 and TRBJ1-5; D call uncertain. V dropped 6 bases and J dropped 0 bases, with 6 bases sitting between them. Per the germline V gene, CDR1 is SNHLY and CDR2 is FYNNEI. The CDR3 totals 13 residues. The CDR3 sequence is CASRYDSNQPQHF. The CDR3 DNA is TGTGCCAGCAGATATGATAGCAATCAGCCCCAGCATTTT.